These 13 T cell receptor beta chains were all obtained from the same sample, sequenced in a study of blood T cell repertoires in COVID-19. This table comes from immunoSEQ multiplex PCR, and its TCRdb copy is limited to in-frame clones, with some not included. Of about 98,000 clones listed, around 86% are singletons. Input material: peripheral blood. The receptors come from a man aged 45-65 years with acute or convalescent COVID-19.

The chain carries TRBV11-2 and TRBJ1-2; TRBD1 matches at 7 bases. After removal of 4 bases from V and 9 bases from J, the junction contained 8 bases not matched to a gene. The CDR3 contains 13 residues. Germline V CDR1 and CDR2: SGHAT, FQNNGV. The CDR3 region has the DNA TGTGCCAGCAGCTCTGAGGGGACAGACCGCTACACCTTC. Protein sequence: CASSSEGTDRYTF.

This chain connects TRBV5-1 to TRBJ2-3, with D possibly being TRBD1 (5 bases). CDR3 length: 15 residues. Germline CDR1 is SGHRS and CDR2 is YFSETQ. V dropped 1 base and J dropped 6 bases, with 15 bases sitting between them. CDR3 DNA sequence: TGCGCCAGCAGCTTGTTTGACAGCCCATCGGATACGCAGTATTTT. Translation gives CASSLFDSPSDTQYF.

The V and J genes are TRBV4-1 and TRBJ2-5, with a possible D match to TRBD1 (5 bases). The V gene's germline CDR1 is MGHRA and CDR2 YSYEKL. Deletions cut 0 bases from V and 4 bases from J, with 12 bases between. This CDR3 spans 15 amino acids. The CDR3 coding sequence is TGCGCCAGCAGCCAAGATGCAGGGTTCCTAGAGACCCAGTACTTC. Its protein is CASSQDAGFLETQYF.

Sample share makes this clone medium-sized (0.01 to 0.1%). The V and J genes are TRBV7-9 and TRBJ1-5, with D possibly matching TRBD1 (5 bases). Germline loops: CDR1 SEHNR, CDR2 FQNEAQ (reference sequence). V was cut by 1 base and J by 7 bases, with 11 bases left in between. The CDR3 sequence is 14 residues long. The CDR3 reads CASSLDTGRQPQHF. DNA for the CDR3: TGTGCCAGCAGCTTAGACACAGGCCGGCAGCCCCAGCATTTT. Full variable domain (outside the CDR3, taken from reference TRBV7-9 and TRBJ1-5): DTGVSQNPRHKITKRGQNVTFRCDPISEHNRLYWYRQTLGQGPEFLTYFQNEAQLEKSRLLSDRFSAERPKGSFSTLEIQRTEQGDSAMYLCASSLDTGRQPQHFGDGTRLSIL.

This chain connects TRBV3-1 (or the pseudogene TRBV3-2) to TRBJ1-2; D might be TRBD1 (5 bases). Germline CDR1 and CDR2: LGHDT and YNNKEL (reference sequence). V was clipped by 4 bases and J by 5 bases, with 17 bases between them. The CDR3 is 15 amino acids. The CDR3 region is CASSPTADKGYGYTF. The CDR3 DNA follows: TGTGCCAGCAGCCCGACAGCCGACAAGGGTTATGGCTACACCTTC.

CDR3 sequence: CASSTRQGAGNSPLHF. CDR3 sequence (DNA): TGTGCCAGCAGCACCCGACAGGGGGCGGGAAATTCACCCCTCCACTTT. V usage is TRBV5-6 and J usage is TRBJ1-6; 10 bases line up with TRBD1. The length of the CDR3 is 16 residues. Germline CDR1 and CDR2: SGHDT and YYEEEE. V shed 4 bases and J 7 bases; nucleotides not matched to a gene: 8.

The rearrangement uses TRBV6-1 and TRBJ1-2; TRBD1 agrees at 8 bases. Looked up from germline, CDR1 is MNHNS and CDR2 is SASEGT. The trim removed 2 bases at V and 7 bases at J, leaving 3 bases unmatched. CDR3 length: 13 residues. The CDR3 region is CASSEQGALGYTF. CDR3 nucleotide sequence: TGTGCCAGCAGTGAACAGGGGGCTCTTGGCTACACCTTC.

The chain couples TRBV27 to TRBJ1-5; D gene uncertain. CDR3 length: 12 residues. V was pared by 5 bases and J by 9 bases, with 11 bases between. The germline CDR1 and CDR2 sequences are MNHEY and SMNVEV (reference sequence). CDR3 DNA: TGTGCCAGCAGTCACCCGGGAGGGCCCCAGCATTTT. Its protein product is CASSHPGGPQHF.

The rearrangement uses TRBV6-6 and TRBJ2-2, with a tentative D call TRBD1 (6 bases). Germline V gene lookup returns CDR1 MNHNY and CDR2 SVGAGI (reference sequence). V shed 2 bases and J shed 0 bases, with 10 bases lying between them. This CDR3 region has 16 residues. DNA of the CDR3: TGTGCCAGCAGTTACCTGGGACACCCGAACACCGGGGAGCTGTTTTTT. Amino acids: CASSYLGHPNTGELFF.

This clone was picked up one time. V usage is TRBV30 and J usage is TRBJ2-3; D perhaps matches TRBD1 (5 bases). Trimming pared 4 bases from V and 6 bases from J, leaving 5 bases between. The CDR3 extends over 10 amino acids. Germline CDR1 and CDR2: GTSNPN and SVGIG (reference sequence). Here the CDR3 reads CAWTGDTQYF. The DNA of the CDR3 is TGTGCCTGGACAGGGGATACGCAGTATTTT.

The chain uses TRBV7-8 and TRBJ2-5; the match to TRBD2 covers 7 bases. The CDR3 covers 16 residues. The germline gives CDR1 SGHVS, CDR2 FQNEAQ. Germline trimming cut 5 bases from V and 2 bases from J; bases unmatched to any gene: 11. CDR3 in amino acids: CASSQTLTSDQETQYF. The CDR3 DNA is TGTGCCAGCAGCCAAACCCTTACTAGCGATCAAGAGACCCAGTACTTC.

A few counts support this clone. J is TRBJ1-2 and V is TRBV7-3; 9 nucleotides align to TRBD1. The junction had 2 bases not matched to a gene; V was cut back by 2 bases and J by 4 bases. CDR1 and CDR2 (germline): SGHTA, FQGTGA. The length of the CDR3 is 14 residues. Here the CDR3 reads CASSLQGQGYGYTF. In DNA, the CDR3 is TGTGCCAGCAGCTTACAGGGACAGGGCTATGGCTACACCTTC. Filled out from reference TRBV7-3 and TRBJ1-2, the complete variable domain reads GAGVSQTPSNKVTEKGKYVELRCDPISGHTALYWYRQSLGQGPEFLIYFQGTGAADDSGLPNDRFFAVRPEGSVSTLKIQRTERGDSAVYLCASSLQGQGYGYTFGSGTRLTVV.

The chain joins TRBV7-9 to TRBJ1-6, with D perhaps TRBD1 (5 bases). The CDR3 covers 18 residues. Germline V CDR1 and CDR2: SEHNR, FQNEAQ (reference sequence). Trimming removed 5 bases at V and 6 bases at J, with 23 bases between. The CDR3 sequence: CASSQYKGRGGFNSPLHF. The CDR3 bases are TGTGCCAGCAGCCAATACAAAGGGAGGGGCGGCTTTAATTCACCCCTCCACTTT.